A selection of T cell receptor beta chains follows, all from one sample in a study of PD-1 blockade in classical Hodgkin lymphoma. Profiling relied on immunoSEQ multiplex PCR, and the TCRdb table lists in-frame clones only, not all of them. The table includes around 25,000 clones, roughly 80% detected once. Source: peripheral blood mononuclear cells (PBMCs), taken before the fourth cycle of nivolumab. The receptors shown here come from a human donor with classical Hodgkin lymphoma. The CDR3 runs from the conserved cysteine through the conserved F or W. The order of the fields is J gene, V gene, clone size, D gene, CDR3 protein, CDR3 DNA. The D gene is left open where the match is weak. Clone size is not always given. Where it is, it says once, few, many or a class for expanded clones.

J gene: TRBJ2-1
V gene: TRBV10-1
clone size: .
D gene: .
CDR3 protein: CASSGSSSGEQFF
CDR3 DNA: TGCGCCAGCAGCGGATCCAGTTCCGGTGAGCAGTTCTTC

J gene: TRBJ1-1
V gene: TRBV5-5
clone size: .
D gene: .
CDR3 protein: CASSLVQTLLNTEAFF
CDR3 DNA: TGTGCCAGCAGCTTGGTGCAAACGCTATTGAACACTGAAGCTTTCTTT

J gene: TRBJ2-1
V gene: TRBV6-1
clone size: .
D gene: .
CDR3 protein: CASSERYREFF
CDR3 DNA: TGTGCCAGCAGTGAGCGGTATCGGGAGTTCTTC

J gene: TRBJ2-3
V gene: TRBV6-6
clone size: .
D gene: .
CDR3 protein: CASSYSQGGPTDTQYF
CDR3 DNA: TGTGCCAGCAGTTACTCGCAGGGGGGCCCCACAGATACGCAGTATTTT

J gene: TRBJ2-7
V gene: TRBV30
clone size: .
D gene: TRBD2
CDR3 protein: CAWHPSSGLYSYEQYF
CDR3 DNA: TGTGCCTGGCATCCAAGCTCGGGACTATACTCCTACGAGCAGTACTTC

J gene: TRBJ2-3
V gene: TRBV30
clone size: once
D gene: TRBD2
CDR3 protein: CAWSGGTSGSGDTQYF
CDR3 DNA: TGTGCCTGGAGTGGCGGGACTAGCGGGAGTGGAGATACGCAGTATTTT

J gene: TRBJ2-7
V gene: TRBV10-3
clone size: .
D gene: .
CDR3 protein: CAISGSPIPEGHHEQYF
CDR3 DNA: TGTGCCATCAGTGGGTCACCGATACCTGAAGGTCACCACGAGCAGTACTTC

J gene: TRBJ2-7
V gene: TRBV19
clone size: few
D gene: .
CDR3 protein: CASSIGRGFNEQYF
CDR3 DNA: TGTGCCAGTAGTATTGGCAGGGGATTTAACGAGCAGTACTTC

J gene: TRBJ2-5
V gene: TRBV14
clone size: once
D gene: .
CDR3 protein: CASSPAGGVETQYF
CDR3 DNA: TGTGCCAGCAGCCCGGCCGGAGGGGTCGAGACCCAGTACTTC

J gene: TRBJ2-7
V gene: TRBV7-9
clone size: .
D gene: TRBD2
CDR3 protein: CASSHSSGITAYEQYF
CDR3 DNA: TGTGCCAGCAGCCACTCTAGCGGGATTACGGCCTACGAGCAGTACTTC

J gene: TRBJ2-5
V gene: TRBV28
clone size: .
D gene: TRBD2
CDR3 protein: CGCASGIDSQETQYF
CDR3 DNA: TGTGGGTGTGCTAGCGGGATCGATTCCCAAGAGACCCAGTACTTC

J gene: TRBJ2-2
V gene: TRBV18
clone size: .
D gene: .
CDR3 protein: CASSPSSSLPGELFF
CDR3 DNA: TGTGCCAGCTCACCGAGTTCCTCTCTCCCCGGGGAGCTGTTTTTT

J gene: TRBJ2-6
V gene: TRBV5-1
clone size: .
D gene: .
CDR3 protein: CASSLEGANVLTF
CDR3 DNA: TGCGCCAGCAGCTTGGAGGGGGCCAACGTCCTGACTTTC

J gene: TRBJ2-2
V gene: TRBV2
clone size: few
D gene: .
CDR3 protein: CASRGRVAANTGELFF
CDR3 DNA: TGTGCCAGCAGAGGAAGGGTAGCAGCGAACACCGGGGAGCTGTTTTTT

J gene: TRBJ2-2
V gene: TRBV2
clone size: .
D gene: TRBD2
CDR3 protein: CASRGTSGGQNTGELFF
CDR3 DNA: TGTGCCAGCAGGGGGACTAGCGGGGGCCAGAACACCGGGGAGCTGTTTTTT

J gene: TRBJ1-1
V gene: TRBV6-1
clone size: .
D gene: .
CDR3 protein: CASRGLTEAFF
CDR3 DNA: TGTGCCAGCCGGGGTTTGACTGAAGCTTTCTTT

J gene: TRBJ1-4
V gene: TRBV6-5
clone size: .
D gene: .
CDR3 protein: CASSYNGKLFF
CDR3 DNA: TGTGCCAGCAGTTATAACGGGAAACTGTTTTTT

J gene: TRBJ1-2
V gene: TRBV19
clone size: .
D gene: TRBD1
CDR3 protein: CASSITGQGVNYGYTF
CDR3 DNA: TGTGCCAGTAGTATCACCGGACAGGGAGTAAACTATGGCTACACCTTC

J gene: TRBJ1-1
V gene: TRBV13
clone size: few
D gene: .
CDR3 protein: CASSLSQGWSEAFF
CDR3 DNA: TGTGCCAGCAGCTTAAGCCAGGGGTGGAGTGAAGCTTTCTTT

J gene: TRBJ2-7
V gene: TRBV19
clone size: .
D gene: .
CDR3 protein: CASSTNSYEQYF
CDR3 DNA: TGTGCCAGTAGTACGAACAGCTACGAGCAGTACTTC

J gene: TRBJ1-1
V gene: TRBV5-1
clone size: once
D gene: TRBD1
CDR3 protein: CASSLVRTGFGNTEAFF
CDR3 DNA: TGCGCCAGCAGCTTGGTTAGGACAGGGTTTGGGAACACTGAAGCTTTCTTT

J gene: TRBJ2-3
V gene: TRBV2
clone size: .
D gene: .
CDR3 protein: CASSGPDTQYF
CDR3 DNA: TGTGCCAGCAGTGGTCCGGATACGCAGTATTTT

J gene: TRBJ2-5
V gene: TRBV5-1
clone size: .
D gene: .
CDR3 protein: CASSTRAGRDNNWWETQYF
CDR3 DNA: TGCGCCAGCAGCACCCGGGCGGGGAGGGACAACAACTGGTGGGAGACCCAGTACTTC

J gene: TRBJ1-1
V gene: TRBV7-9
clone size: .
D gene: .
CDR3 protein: CASSLEYTEAFF
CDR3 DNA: TGTGCCAGCAGCTTGGAATACACTGAAGCTTTCTTT

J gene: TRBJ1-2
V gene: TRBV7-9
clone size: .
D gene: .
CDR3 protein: CASSPDTPQPYGYTF
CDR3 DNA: TGTGCCAGCAGCCCAGACACGCCACAGCCCTATGGCTACACCTTC

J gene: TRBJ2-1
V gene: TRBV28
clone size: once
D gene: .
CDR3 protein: CASREGGDPREQFF
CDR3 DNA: TGTGCCAGCAGGGAGGGCGGGGACCCACGTGAGCAGTTCTTC

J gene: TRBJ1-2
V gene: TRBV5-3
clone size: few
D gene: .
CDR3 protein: CARSLEGGYTF
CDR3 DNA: TGTGCCAGAAGCTTGGAGGGAGGCTACACCTTC

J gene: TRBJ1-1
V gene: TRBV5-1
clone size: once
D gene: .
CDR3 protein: CASSGRVEGTEAFF
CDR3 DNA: TGCGCCAGCAGCGGGAGGGTGGAGGGCACTGAAGCTTTCTTT

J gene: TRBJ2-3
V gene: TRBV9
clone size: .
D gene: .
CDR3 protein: CASSVAGGSTDTQYF
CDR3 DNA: TGTGCCAGCAGCGTAGCTGGGGGTAGCACAGATACGCAGTATTTT

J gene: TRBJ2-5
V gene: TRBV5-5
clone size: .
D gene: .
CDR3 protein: CASSLIKGGKETQYF
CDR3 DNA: TGTGCCAGCAGCTTGATTAAGGGCGGTAAAGAGACCCAGTACTTC

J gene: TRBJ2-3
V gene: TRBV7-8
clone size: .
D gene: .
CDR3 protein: CASSLEGSTDTQYF
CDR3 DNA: TGTGCCAGCAGCTTGGAAGGTAGCACAGATACGCAGTATTTT

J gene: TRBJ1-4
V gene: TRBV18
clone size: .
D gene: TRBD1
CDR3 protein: CASSPPRTGRTTNEKLFF
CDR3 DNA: TGTGCCAGCTCACCACCCCGGACAGGGAGAACAACTAATGAAAAACTGTTTTTT

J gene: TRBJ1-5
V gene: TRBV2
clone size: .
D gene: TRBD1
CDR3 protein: CASSGPDRDPNQPQHF
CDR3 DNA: TGTGCCAGCAGTGGCCCCGACAGGGACCCCAATCAGCCCCAGCATTTT

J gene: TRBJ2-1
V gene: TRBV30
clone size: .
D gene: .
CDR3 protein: CAWASHNEQFF
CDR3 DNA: TGTGCCTGGGCCTCTCACAATGAGCAGTTCTTC

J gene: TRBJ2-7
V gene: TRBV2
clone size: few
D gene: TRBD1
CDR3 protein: CASSEARSRPGQVFHEQYF
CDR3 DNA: TGTGCCAGCAGTGAAGCGCGCTCCCGTCCGGGACAGGTTTTCCACGAGCAGTACTTC

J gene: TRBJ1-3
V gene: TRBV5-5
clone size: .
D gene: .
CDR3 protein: CASSRTVSGNTIYF
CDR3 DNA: TGTGCCAGCAGCCGGACAGTCTCTGGAAACACCATATATTTT

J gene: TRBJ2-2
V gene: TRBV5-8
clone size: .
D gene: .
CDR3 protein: CASSWIRAGELFF
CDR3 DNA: TGTGCCAGCAGCTGGATCAGGGCCGGGGAGCTGTTTTTT

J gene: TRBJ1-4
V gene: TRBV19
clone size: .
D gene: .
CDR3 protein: CASSNIATNEKLFF
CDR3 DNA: TGTGCCAGTAGCAACATCGCAACTAATGAAAAACTGTTTTTT

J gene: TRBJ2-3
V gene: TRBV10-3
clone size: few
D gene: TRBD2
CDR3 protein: CAIGTAARGGPPDTQYF
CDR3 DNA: TGTGCCATCGGGACCGCAGCGCGGGGAGGGCCTCCAGATACGCAGTATTTT

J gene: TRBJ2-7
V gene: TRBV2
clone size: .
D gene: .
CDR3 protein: CASSDRIYSYEQYF
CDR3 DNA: TGTGCCAGCAGTGACAGGATATACTCCTACGAGCAGTACTTC

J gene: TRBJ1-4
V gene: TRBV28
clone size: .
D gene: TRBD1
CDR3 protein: CASTLDRVEEKLFF
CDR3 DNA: TGTGCCAGCACCCTGGACAGGGTTGAGGAAAAACTGTTTTTT

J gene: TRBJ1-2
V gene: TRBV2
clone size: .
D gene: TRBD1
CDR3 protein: CASRGQGPNYGYTF
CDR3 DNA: TGTGCCAGCAGGGGACAGGGACCTAACTATGGCTACACCTTC

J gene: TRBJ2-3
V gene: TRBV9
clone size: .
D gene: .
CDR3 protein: CASSVASYTDTQYF
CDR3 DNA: TGTGCCAGCAGCGTAGCTTCCTACACAGATACGCAGTATTTT

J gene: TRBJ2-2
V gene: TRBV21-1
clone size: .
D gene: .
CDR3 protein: CASSPRQGLAGGDGELFF
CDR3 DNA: TGTGCCAGCAGCCCTCGACAGGGATTAGCGGGTGGTGACGGGGAGCTGTTTTTT

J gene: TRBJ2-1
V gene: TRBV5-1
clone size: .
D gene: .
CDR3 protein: CASSPAWGDNSYNEQFF
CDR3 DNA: TGCGCCAGCAGCCCAGCCTGGGGGGACAACTCCTACAATGAGCAGTTCTTC